One sample yielded the 5 T cell receptor beta chains listed below, sequenced in a study of Ad26.COV2.S vaccination and SARS-CoV-2 variants. The treatment here: over 15 received Ad26.COV2.S at low or high dose, single or two shots; roughly five received placebo; per-sample allocation not given. Samples analyzed were those drawn on day 63 after the first vaccine or placebo injection. Produced via immunoSEQ multiplex PCR; TCRdb's table is partial and in-frame only. The table has roughly 390,000 clones, 80% to 90% seen once. The starting material was peripheral blood, obtained in a trial of Ad26.COV2.S vaccine versus placebo. The receptors were gathered from a person between 18 and 59 years old who received the Ad26.COV2.S COVID-19 vaccine or a placebo.

Only a few counts were recorded for this clone. The chain employs TRBV7-9 and TRBJ1-2, with D possibly TRBD1 on 5 matching bases. This CDR3 contains 13 residues. V gave up 1 base and J gave up 4 bases, with 7 bases separating them. The germline CDR1 and CDR2 sequences are SEHNR and FQNEAQ (reference sequence). Here the CDR3 DNA reads TGTGCCAGCAGCTTAGAGGGGCGCTATGGCTACACCTTC. Translation gives CASSLEGRYGYTF.

The chain combines TRBV7-8 with TRBJ2-7; D is unclear. CDR3 size: 14 residues. Trimming pared 1 base from V and 2 bases from J, leaving 9 bases between. Germline assignment: CDR1 SGHVS and CDR2 FQNEAQ. CDR3 nucleotides: TGTGCCAGCAGCTTAGGCGTCATGACCTACGAGCAGTACTTC. Protein sequence: CASSLGVMTYEQYF.

The chain joins TRBV5-5 to TRBJ1-3; 9 bases align to TRBD1. The V segment lost 6 bases and the J segment 3 bases; nucleotides outside the gene matches: 7. Germline V gene lookup returns CDR1 SGHKS and CDR2 YYEKEE (reference sequence). The CDR3 sequence is 15 residues long. Here the CDR3 DNA reads TGTGCCAGCACCCTACAGGGGGCAAGTGGAAACACCATATATTTT. This translates into CASTLQGASGNTIYF.

The chain has TRBV4-3 and TRBJ1-1; unclear D gene. The CDR3 has 14 amino acids. V lost 4 bases to trimming and J lost 4 bases, with 13 bases between them. CDR1 is LGHNA and CDR2 is YSLEER in the germline V gene. CDR3 residues: CASSRRNPGTEAFF. In DNA, the CDR3 is TGCGCCAGCAGCCGTCGGAACCCTGGCACTGAAGCTTTCTTT.

This chain uses TRBV10-3 with TRBJ2-1; tentative D call: TRBD2 (5 bases). The CDR3 extends over 13 amino acids. Looked up from germline, CDR1 is ENHRY and CDR2 is SYGVKD. V was cut by 3 bases and J by 7 bases, with 10 bases left in between. The CDR3 region is CAISEDDYNEQFF. The CDR3 DNA reads as TGTGCCATCAGTGAAGATGACTATAATGAGCAGTTCTTC.